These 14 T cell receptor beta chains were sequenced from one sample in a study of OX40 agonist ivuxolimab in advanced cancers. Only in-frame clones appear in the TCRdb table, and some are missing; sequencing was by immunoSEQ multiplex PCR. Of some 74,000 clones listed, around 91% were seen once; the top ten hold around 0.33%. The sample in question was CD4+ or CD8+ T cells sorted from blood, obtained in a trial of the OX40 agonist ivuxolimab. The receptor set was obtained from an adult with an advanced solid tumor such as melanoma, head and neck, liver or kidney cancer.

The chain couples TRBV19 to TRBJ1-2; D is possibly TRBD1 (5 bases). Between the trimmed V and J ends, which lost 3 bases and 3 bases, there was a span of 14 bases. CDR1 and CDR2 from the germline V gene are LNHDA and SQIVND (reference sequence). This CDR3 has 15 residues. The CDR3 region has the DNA TGTGCCAGTAGTATCGAGACAGTAGGCTACTATGGCTACACCTTC. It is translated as CASSIETVGYYGYTF.

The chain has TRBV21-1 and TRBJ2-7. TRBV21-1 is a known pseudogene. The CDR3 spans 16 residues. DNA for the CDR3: TGTGCCAGCAGCAAATCTGGATTAGTAATCCCCTACGAGCAGTACTTC. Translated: CASSKSGLVIPYEQYF.

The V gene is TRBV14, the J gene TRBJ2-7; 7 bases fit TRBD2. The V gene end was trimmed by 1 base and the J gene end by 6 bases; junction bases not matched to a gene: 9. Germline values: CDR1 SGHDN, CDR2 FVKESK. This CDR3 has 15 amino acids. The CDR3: CASSQVFGGVSEQYF. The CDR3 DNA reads TGTGCCAGCAGCCAAGTGTTTGGGGGGGTAAGCGAGCAGTACTTC.

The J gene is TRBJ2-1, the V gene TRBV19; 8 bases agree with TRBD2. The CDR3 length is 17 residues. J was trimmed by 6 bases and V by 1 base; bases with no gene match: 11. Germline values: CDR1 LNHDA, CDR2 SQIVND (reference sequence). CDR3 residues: CASSIASVGGALNEQFF. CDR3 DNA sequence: TGTGCCAGTAGTATAGCGTCCGTCGGGGGGGCCCTCAATGAGCAGTTCTTC. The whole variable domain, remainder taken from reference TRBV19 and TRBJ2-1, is DGGITQSPKYLFRKEGQNVTLSCEQNLNHDAMYWYRQDPGQGLRLIYYSQIVNDFQKGDIAEGYSVSREKKESFPLTVTSAQKNPTAFYLCASSIASVGGALNEQFFGPGTRLTVL.

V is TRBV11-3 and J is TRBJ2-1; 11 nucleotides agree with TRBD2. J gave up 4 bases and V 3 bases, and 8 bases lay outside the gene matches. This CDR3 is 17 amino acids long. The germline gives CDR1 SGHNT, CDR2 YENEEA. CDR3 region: CASSLTSGEAGYNEQFF. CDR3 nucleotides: TGTGCCAGCAGCTTGACTAGCGGGGAGGCGGGTTACAATGAGCAGTTCTTC.

The CDR3 loop is CASSSPGGMGDTQYF. In DNA, the CDR3 is TGTGCCAGCAGCTCCCCGGGGGGGATGGGAGATACGCAGTATTTT. The chain carries TRBV5-4 and TRBJ2-3, with 8 bases lining up with TRBD2. Germline V gene lookup returns CDR1 SGHNT and CDR2 YYREEE (reference sequence). Trimming at V came to 3 bases and at J to 5 bases, leaving 8 bases not matched to a gene. The CDR3 is made up of 15 amino acids.

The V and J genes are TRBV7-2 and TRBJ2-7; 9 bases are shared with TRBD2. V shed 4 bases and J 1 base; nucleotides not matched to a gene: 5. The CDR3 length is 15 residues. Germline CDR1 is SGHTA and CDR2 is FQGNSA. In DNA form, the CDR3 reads TGTGCCAGCAGCTATCTAGCGGGGCAATCCTACGAGCAGTACTTC. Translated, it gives CASSYLAGQSYEQYF.

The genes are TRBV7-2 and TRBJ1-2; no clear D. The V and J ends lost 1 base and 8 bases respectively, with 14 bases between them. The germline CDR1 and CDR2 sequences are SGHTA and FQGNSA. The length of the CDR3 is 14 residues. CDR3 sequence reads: CASSLGWQSIGYTF. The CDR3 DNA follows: TGTGCCAGCAGCTTAGGTTGGCAGTCTATCGGCTACACCTTC.

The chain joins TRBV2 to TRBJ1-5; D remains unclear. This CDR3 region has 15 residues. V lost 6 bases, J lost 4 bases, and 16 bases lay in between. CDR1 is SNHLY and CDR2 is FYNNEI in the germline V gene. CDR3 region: CASRQDWVGNQPQHF. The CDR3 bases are TGTGCCAGCAGGCAAGACTGGGTTGGTAATCAGCCCCAGCATTTT. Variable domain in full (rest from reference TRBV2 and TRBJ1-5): EPEVTQTPSHQVTQMGQEVILRCVPISNHLYFYWYRQILGQKVEFLVSFYNNEISEKSEIFDDQFSVERPDGSNFTLKIRSTKLEDSAMYFCASRQDWVGNQPQHFGDGTRLSIL.

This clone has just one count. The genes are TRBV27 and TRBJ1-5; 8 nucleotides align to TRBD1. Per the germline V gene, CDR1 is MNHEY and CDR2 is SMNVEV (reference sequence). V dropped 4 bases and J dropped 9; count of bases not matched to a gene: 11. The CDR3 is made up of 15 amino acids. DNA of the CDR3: TGTGCCAGCAGTTGGGCGGGACAGGAGATTCTGCCCCAGCATTTT. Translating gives CASSWAGQEILPQHF.

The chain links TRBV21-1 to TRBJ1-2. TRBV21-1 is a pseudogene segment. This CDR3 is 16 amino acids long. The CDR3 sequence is CASSSLDRITDCGYTF. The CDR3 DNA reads TGTGCCAGCAGCTCTTTGGACCGAATAACCGATTGTGGCTACACCTTC.

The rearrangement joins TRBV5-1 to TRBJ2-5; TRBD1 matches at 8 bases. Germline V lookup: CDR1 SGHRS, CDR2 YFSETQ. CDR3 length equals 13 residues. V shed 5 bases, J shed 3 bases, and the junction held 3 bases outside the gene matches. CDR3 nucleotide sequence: TGCGCCAGCAGTCGGGGACAGGAAGAGACCCAGTACTTC. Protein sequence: CASSRGQEETQYF.

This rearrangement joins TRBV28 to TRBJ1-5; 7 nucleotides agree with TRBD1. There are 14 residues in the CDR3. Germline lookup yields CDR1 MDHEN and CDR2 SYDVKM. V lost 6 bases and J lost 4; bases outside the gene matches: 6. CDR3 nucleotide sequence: TGTGCCAGCAGCTTGACAGGGCGAAATCAGCCCCAGCATTTT. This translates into CASSLTGRNQPQHF.

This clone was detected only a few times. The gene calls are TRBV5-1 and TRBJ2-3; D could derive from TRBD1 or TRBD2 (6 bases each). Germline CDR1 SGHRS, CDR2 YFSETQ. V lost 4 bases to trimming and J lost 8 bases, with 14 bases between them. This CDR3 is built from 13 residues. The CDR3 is CASSERGVGTQYF. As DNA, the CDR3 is TGCGCCAGCAGCGAAAGGGGGGTGGGTACGCAGTATTTT.